This T cell receptor (beta chain) stems from a study of cytomegalovirus exposure and HLA in healthy donors. Study observations and caveats: Later on, a genetic analysis was performed. It linked a missense variant in DCLRE1C with V- and J-gene trimming of TCR beta. Later on, an analysis tied under 20,000 TCR beta sequences to HLA alleles at 0.05 false discovery rate. An analysis was carried out at a later point. It showed that HLA-associated TCR beta chains were more clonally expanded than equally common non-associated chains.

Germline CDR1 MNHNS, CDR2 SASEGT. The CDR3 spans 15 residues. Trimming took off 0 bases at V and 4 bases at J, with 11 bases between the two ends. On this clone: Antigen unknown.

The PCR ran on 60 Vbeta and 13 Jbeta primers. The repertoire was sequenced with immunoSEQ multiplex PCR; TCRdb's copy has only in-frame clones and lacks some. The table lists roughly 170,000 clones, roughly 80% of them singletons. The chain joins TRBV6-1 to TRBJ2-3; D is perhaps TRBD1 (5 bases). The sample taken for sequencing was PBMCs. The sequence came from a woman between 18 and 29 years old in good health and CMV-seronegative. CDR3 DNA: TGTGCCAGCAGTGAAGCGCATCAGGGTGCAGATACGCAGTATTTT. Translated, it gives CASSEAHQGADTQYF.